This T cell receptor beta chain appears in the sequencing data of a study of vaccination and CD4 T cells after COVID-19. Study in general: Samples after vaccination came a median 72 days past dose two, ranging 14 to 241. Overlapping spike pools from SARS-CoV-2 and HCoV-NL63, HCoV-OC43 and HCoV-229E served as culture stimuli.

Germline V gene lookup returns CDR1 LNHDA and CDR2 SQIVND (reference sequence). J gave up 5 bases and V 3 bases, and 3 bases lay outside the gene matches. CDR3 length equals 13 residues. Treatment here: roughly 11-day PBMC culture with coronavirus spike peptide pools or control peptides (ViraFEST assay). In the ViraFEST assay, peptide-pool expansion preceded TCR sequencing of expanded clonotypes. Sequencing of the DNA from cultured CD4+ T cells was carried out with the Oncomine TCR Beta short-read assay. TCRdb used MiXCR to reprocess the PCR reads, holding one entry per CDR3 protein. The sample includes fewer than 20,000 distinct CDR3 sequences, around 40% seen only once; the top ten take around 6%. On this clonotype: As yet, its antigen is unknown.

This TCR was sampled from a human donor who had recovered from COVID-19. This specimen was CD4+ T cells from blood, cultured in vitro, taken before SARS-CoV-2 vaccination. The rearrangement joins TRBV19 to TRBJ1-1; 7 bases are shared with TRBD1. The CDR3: CASSMQGGTEAFF. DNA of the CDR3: TGTGCCAGTAGTATGCAGGGGGGGACTGAAGCTTTCTTT.